A single sample gave rise to the 14 T cell receptor beta chains below, sequenced in a study of early T cells in non-severe SARS-CoV-2 infection. One entry per CDR3 protein, called by TCRdb with MiXCR from the 5' RACE reads. Here the sample spans 85,000 to 95,000 distinct CDR3 sequences, roughly 14% being singletons. Sequences were obtained from whole blood. These receptors all stem from an adult who was a healthcare worker with PCR-confirmed SARS-CoV-2 infection or an uninfected control (not recorded which).

This clonotype was seen a handful of times. V and J are TRBV2 and TRBJ2-1, with 9 nucleotides matching TRBD1. With V trimmed by 8 bases and J by 7 bases, 9 bases remained unmatched. CDR3 length: 14 residues. Germline V CDR1 and CDR2: SNHLY, FYNNEI. CDR3 amino acids: CASLRTGDANEQFF. CDR3 DNA sequence: TGTGCCAGCTTGCGGACAGGGGACGCTAATGAGCAGTTCTTC.

The chain is built from TRBV7-6 and TRBJ1-5; D possibly corresponds to TRBD1 (6 bases). Germline CDR1 and CDR2: SGHVS and FNYEAQ. The CDR3 spans 18 residues. V shed 1 base and J shed 0 bases, with 16 bases lying between them. The CDR3 loop reads CASSLGTGGAGSNQPQHF. CDR3 in DNA: TGTGCCAGCAGCTTAGGTACTGGGGGCGCGGGTAGCAATCAGCCCCAGCATTTT.

This clonotype was found many times. The V call is TRBV11-3, the J call TRBJ2-2; D is ambiguous. The V and J ends lost 1 base and 4 bases respectively, with 4 bases between them. Germline loops: CDR1 SGHNT, CDR2 YENEEA. The CDR3 consists of 13 residues. The DNA of the CDR3 is TGTGCCAGCAGCTTAGGAGGCACCGGGGAGCTGTTTTTT. Amino acids: CASSLGGTGELFF.

The chain carries TRBV2 and TRBJ1-4; D perhaps matches TRBD1 (6 bases). The ends were cut back, 5 bases at V and 3 bases at J, with 10 bases in the middle. Germline CDR1 SNHLY, CDR2 FYNNEI. The CDR3 has 14 amino acids. The DNA for the CDR3 is TGTGCCAGCAGTCTACAGGGCTCTAATGAAAAACTGTTTTTT. This gives the protein CASSLQGSNEKLFF.

The sample holds a few counts of this clonotype. The chain recombines TRBV19 with TRBJ2-1; perhaps TRBD2 as D (5 bases). Germline CDR1 reads LNHDA; CDR2 reads SQIVND (reference sequence). V lost 3 bases and J 10 bases, leaving 13 bases between the germline ends. The CDR3 has 13 residues. The CDR3 reads CASSIARPGEQFF. The CDR3 DNA reads TGTGCCAGTAGTATTGCCCGACCGGGGGAGCAGTTCTTC.

The chain joins TRBV7-2 to TRBJ2-1; 16 bases are a match to TRBD2. CDR3 length equals 19 residues. The trim removed 5 bases at V and 6 bases at J, leaving 13 bases unmatched. Germline loops: CDR1 SGHTA, CDR2 FQGNSA. CDR3 amino acids: CASSRGTSGGALILNEQFF. In DNA form, the CDR3 reads TGTGCCAGCAGCCGCGGGACTAGCGGGGGGGCTTTAATTCTCAATGAGCAGTTCTTC.

The chain uses TRBV11-2 and TRBJ1-3; 10 bases fit TRBD1. CDR3 length equals 15 residues. V lost 8 bases and J lost 4; bases outside the gene matches: 8. The germline CDR1 and CDR2 sequences are SGHAT and FQNNGV. CDR3: CASRDRGRGGNTIYF. Here the CDR3 DNA reads TGTGCCAGCCGGGACAGGGGAAGAGGCGGAAACACCATATATTTT. The entire variable domain, with the rest obtained from reference TRBV11-2 and TRBJ1-3, is as follows: EAGVAQSPRYKIIEKRQSVAFWCNPISGHATLYWYQQILGQGPKLLIQFQNNGVVDDSQLPKDRFSAERLKGVDSTLKIQPAKLEDSAVYLCASRDRGRGGNTIYFGEGSWLTVV.

This clonotype was counted at least ten times. The chain joins TRBV5-5 to TRBJ2-7; D may be TRBD1 (5 bases). The CDR3 length is 13 residues. V lost 2 bases to trimming and J lost 6 bases, with 12 bases between them. CDR1 and CDR2 (germline): SGHKS, YYEKEE (reference sequence). Here the CDR3 DNA reads TGTGCCAGCAGCTTATCGACAGTAGGCGAGCAGTACGTC. Amino acids: CASSLSTVGEQYV.

The chain uses TRBV29-1 and TRBJ1-1, with 8 bases that match TRBD1. Germline V gives CDR1 SQVTM, CDR2 ANQGSEA. The CDR3 runs 14 residues. V was clipped by 6 bases and J by 0 bases; unmatched bases: 6. The CDR3 DNA reads TGCAGCGTGGGACAGGCCGTTATGAACACTGAAGCTTTCTTT. Residues: CSVGQAVMNTEAFF. Full variable domain (missing parts from reference TRBV29-1 and TRBJ1-1): SAVISQKPSRDICQRGTSLTIQCQVDSQVTMMFWYRQQPGQSLTLIATANQGSEATYESGFVIDKFPISRPNLTFSTLTVSNMSPEDSSIYLCSVGQAVMNTEAFFGQGTRLTVV.

This clonotype occurred many times. This chain connects TRBV7-9 to TRBJ2-7; D is possibly TRBD1 (6 bases). CDR1 and CDR2 (germline): SEHNR, FQNEAQ (reference sequence). This CDR3 is 13 amino acids long. V was shortened by 6 bases and J by 7 bases, with 16 bases between the two germline ends. The CDR3 DNA follows: TGTGCCAGCAGTTCTCCGGACAGTTTGGAGCAGTACGTC. Protein sequence: CASSSPDSLEQYV.

This clonotype was recorded many times. At one end, the junction sequence differs from germline, possibly due to a read error. The chain links TRBV5-4 to TRBJ1-3; D is perhaps TRBD1 (5 bases). Germline V gene sequence: CDR1 SGHNT, CDR2 YYREEE (reference sequence). The CDR3 is 15 residues long. The DNA for the CDR3 is TGTGCCAGCAGTTTGGCAGGGAGCTCTGGAAACACCATATATTTT. As protein: CASSLAGSSGNTIYF.

The table lists this clonotype with a count of one. V usage is TRBV6-5 and J usage is TRBJ2-3; TRBD2 aligns across 8 bases. V shed 0 bases and J 1 base; nucleotides not matched to a gene: 3. CDR3 length equals 16 residues. Per the germline V gene, CDR1 is MNHEY and CDR2 is SVGAGI. The DNA of the CDR3 is TGTGCCAGCAGTTACTCCCCGGGGGGGGGCACAGATACGCAGTATTTT. It translates to CASSYSPGGGTDTQYF.

The sample holds a few counts of this clonotype. The V and J genes are TRBV4-1 and TRBJ1-5, with TRBD1 matching 9 bases. The CDR3 has 16 residues. V was pared by 3 bases and J by 5 bases, with 8 bases of the junction left unmatched. CDR1 is MGHRA, CDR2 YSYEKL, per germline. Here the CDR3 DNA reads TGCGCCAGCAGCCAGACGGGACAGGGAGGAGATCAGCCCCAGCATTTT. Protein sequence: CASSQTGQGGDQPQHF.

The rearrangement links TRBV6-6 to TRBJ2-2; 8 nucleotides line up with TRBD1. V shed 5 bases and J 3 bases; nucleotides not matched to a gene: 11. Germline CDR1 MNHNY, CDR2 SVGAGI (reference sequence). CDR3 size: 17 residues. As DNA, the CDR3 is TGTGCCAGCAGTCCTGGTAGATGGGGACAGGACACCGGGGAGCTGTTTTTT. As protein: CASSPGRWGQDTGELFF.